A selection of T cell receptor beta chains follows, all from one sample in a study of shared clonotypes between healthy human individuals. Generated by immunoSEQ multiplex PCR, the TCRdb table keeps only in-frame clones and is missing some. Among about 1 million clones listed, around 82% were seen once. The sample was memory CD4+ T cells from PBMCs. The receptor set was obtained from a man between 18 and 29 years old in good health. Some clones in this sample may be carry-over from other donors' samples. Both conserved end residues are part of each CDR3. The order of the fields is clone size, CDR3 length, D gene, V gene, J gene, CDR3 protein, CDR3 DNA. The D gene is left open where the match is weak. Clone size is not always given. Where it is, it says once, few, many or a class for expanded clones.

abundance: -; len: 14; d_gene: -; v_gene: TRBV30; j_gene: TRBJ2-2; CDR3aa: CALGGQLGTGELFF; CDR3nt: TGTGCCTTGGGGGGACAGCTAGGCACCGGGGAGCTGTTTTTT
abundance: -; len: 14; d_gene: -; v_gene: TRBV2; j_gene: TRBJ1-5; CDR3aa: CASSEVIGSQPQHF; CDR3nt: TGTGCCAGCAGTGAAGTCATAGGGAGTCAGCCCCAGCATTTT
abundance: -; len: 17; d_gene: -; v_gene: TRBV7-9; j_gene: TRBJ2-7; CDR3aa: CASSPFSPGDGVDEQYF; CDR3nt: TGTGCCAGCAGCCCCTTCTCCCCTGGGGACGGGGTGGACGAGCAGTACTTC
abundance: -; len: 14; d_gene: -; v_gene: TRBV7-8; j_gene: TRBJ2-3; CDR3aa: CASSFSTGTDTQYF; CDR3nt: TGTGCCAGCAGCTTCTCGACCGGCACAGATACGCAGTATTTT
abundance: -; len: 14; d_gene: -; v_gene: TRBV27; j_gene: TRBJ2-1; CDR3aa: CASSLRQGSDEQFF; CDR3nt: TGTGCCAGCAGTCTTCGTCAGGGAAGTGATGAGCAGTTCTTC
abundance: many; len: 14; d_gene: -; v_gene: TRBV12-5; j_gene: TRBJ2-5; CDR3aa: CASGLGESRETQYF; CDR3nt: TGTGCTAGTGGTTTGGGGGAAAGTCGAGAGACCCAGTACTTC
abundance: -; len: 13; d_gene: -; v_gene: TRBV15; j_gene: TRBJ2-7; CDR3aa: CATSREWGAEQYF; CDR3nt: TGTGCCACCAGCAGAGAGTGGGGGGCCGAGCAGTACTTC
abundance: -; len: 11; d_gene: -; v_gene: TRBV20-1; j_gene: TRBJ2-1; CDR3aa: CSAPARNEQFF; CDR3nt: TGCAGTGCACCCGCTAGAAATGAGCAGTTCTTC
abundance: -; len: 15; d_gene: TRBD2; v_gene: TRBV5-1; j_gene: TRBJ2-7; CDR3aa: CASSLVSPAGYEQYF; CDR3nt: TGCGCCAGCAGCTTGGTCTCTCCAGCGGGATACGAGCAGTACTTC
abundance: -; len: 13; d_gene: -; v_gene: TRBV10-1; j_gene: TRBJ2-1; CDR3aa: CASSRVLGGEQFF; CDR3nt: TGCGCCAGCAGTCGGGTTTTGGGTGGTGAGCAGTTCTTC
abundance: -; len: 13; d_gene: -; v_gene: TRBV27; j_gene: TRBJ1-4; CDR3aa: CASSPGRGRKLFF; CDR3nt: TGTGCCAGCAGTCCGGGGAGAGGGAGGAAACTGTTTTTT
abundance: -; len: 11; d_gene: -; v_gene: TRBV20-1; j_gene: TRBJ1-1; CDR3aa: CSVRQNTEAFF; CDR3nt: TGCAGTGTTCGGCAGAACACTGAAGCTTTCTTT
abundance: few; len: 17; d_gene: -; v_gene: TRBV9; j_gene: TRBJ2-7; CDR3aa: CASSNLTTFITPYEQYF; CDR3nt: TGTGCCAGCAGCAACTTAACGACATTTATCACCCCCTACGAGCAGTACTTC
abundance: few; len: 16; d_gene: TRBD1; v_gene: TRBV7-3; j_gene: TRBJ2-2; CDR3aa: CASSLFGTGATGELFF; CDR3nt: TGTGCCAGCAGCTTATTTGGGACAGGGGCCACCGGGGAGCTGTTTTTT
abundance: -; len: 14; d_gene: TRBD2; v_gene: TRBV11-3; j_gene: TRBJ2-5; CDR3aa: CASSPTGGQETQYF; CDR3nt: TGTGCCAGTAGCCCCACGGGGGGGCAAGAGACCCAGTACTTC
abundance: -; len: 16; d_gene: -; v_gene: TRBV5-6; j_gene: TRBJ1-1; CDR3aa: CASSSDPVGRDTEAFF; CDR3nt: TGTGCCAGCAGCTCAGATCCGGTAGGGAGGGACACTGAAGCTTTCTTT
abundance: -; len: 16; d_gene: TRBD1; v_gene: TRBV28; j_gene: TRBJ2-3; CDR3aa: CASSVSGTGRTDTQYF; CDR3nt: TGTGCCAGCAGTGTCTCCGGGACAGGACGCACAGATACGCAGTATTTT
abundance: -; len: 17; d_gene: -; v_gene: TRBV10-3; j_gene: TRBJ2-7; CDR3aa: CAISEADPRDRDYEQYF; CDR3nt: TGTGCCATCAGCGAGGCAGACCCCCGCGACAGAGACTACGAGCAGTACTTC
abundance: -; len: 14; d_gene: -; v_gene: TRBV30; j_gene: TRBJ2-1; CDR3aa: CAWSSVGQQNEQFF; CDR3nt: TGTGCCTGGAGTTCAGTAGGACAACAGAATGAGCAGTTCTTC
abundance: -; len: 12; d_gene: -; v_gene: TRBV10-3; j_gene: TRBJ2-3; CDR3aa: CAIRSGADTQYF; CDR3nt: TGTGCCATCAGGTCCGGAGCAGATACGCAGTATTTT
abundance: -; len: 14; d_gene: -; v_gene: TRBV5-1; j_gene: TRBJ2-3; CDR3aa: CASTLASRTDTQYF; CDR3nt: TGCGCAAGCACTCTAGCGAGCCGCACAGATACGCAGTATTTT
abundance: -; len: 14; d_gene: TRBD1; v_gene: TRBV9; j_gene: TRBJ2-1; CDR3aa: CASSVGQGGYEQFF; CDR3nt: TGTGCCAGCAGCGTGGGACAGGGGGGGTATGAGCAGTTCTTC
abundance: few; len: 14; d_gene: -; v_gene: TRBV2; j_gene: TRBJ1-1; CDR3aa: CASSRWGREAEAFF; CDR3nt: TGTGCCAGCAGCCGGTGGGGCAGGGAGGCTGAAGCTTTCTTT
abundance: -; len: 14; d_gene: TRBD1; v_gene: TRBV7-7; j_gene: TRBJ2-7; CDR3aa: CASSPADRGREQYF; CDR3nt: TGTGCCAGCAGCCCAGCGGACAGGGGGCGCGAGCAGTACTTC
abundance: -; len: 14; d_gene: -; v_gene: TRBV28; j_gene: TRBJ1-3; CDR3aa: CASSLVGTGNTIYF; CDR3nt: TGTGCCAGCAGTTTGGTGGGCACTGGAAACACCATATATTTT
abundance: -; len: 12; d_gene: -; v_gene: TRBV28; j_gene: TRBJ2-1; CDR3aa: CASSLWLKDTFF; CDR3nt: TGTGCCAGCAGTTTATGGTTGAAGGACACGTTCTTC
abundance: -; len: 16; d_gene: TRBD2; v_gene: TRBV5-4; j_gene: TRBJ2-7; CDR3aa: CASSHSGAGGPYEQYF; CDR3nt: TGTGCCAGCAGCCACTCCGGGGCGGGAGGACCGTACGAGCAGTACTTC
abundance: -; len: 13; d_gene: -; v_gene: TRBV19; j_gene: TRBJ1-3; CDR3aa: CAIGGPSGNTIYF; CDR3nt: TGTGCCATTGGGGGACCCTCTGGAAACACCATATATTTT
abundance: -; len: 18; d_gene: -; v_gene: TRBV21-1; j_gene: TRBJ1-2; CDR3aa: CASSKVSAGTSEYYGYTF; CDR3nt: TGTGCCAGCAGCAAAGTGTCGGCAGGGACCTCCGAGTATTATGGCTACACCTTC
abundance: -; len: 15; d_gene: -; v_gene: TRBV5-1; j_gene: TRBJ2-7; CDR3aa: CASSLGGAASYEQYF; CDR3nt: TGCGCCAGCAGCTTGGGGGGGGCCGCCTCCTACGAGCAGTACTTC
abundance: -; len: 14; d_gene: TRBD2; v_gene: TRBV11-3; j_gene: TRBJ2-1; CDR3aa: CASSLEGGSHEQFF; CDR3nt: TGTGCCAGCAGCTTAGAAGGCGGGAGCCATGAGCAGTTCTTC
abundance: -; len: 17; d_gene: TRBD1; v_gene: TRBV30; j_gene: TRBJ1-4; CDR3aa: CAWRGGTGRMGVFAAGF; CDR3nt: TGTGCCTGGAGGGGAGGGACAGGACGAATGGGAGTTTTCGCGGCCGGGTTT
abundance: -; len: 13; d_gene: TRBD1; v_gene: TRBV6-4; j_gene: TRBJ2-7; CDR3aa: CASSRDRGYEQYF; CDR3nt: TGTGCCAGCAGTCGGGACAGGGGCTACGAGCAGTACTTC
abundance: -; len: 12; d_gene: -; v_gene: TRBV5-1; j_gene: TRBJ1-4; CDR3aa: CASRDFREKLFF; CDR3nt: TGCGCCAGCAGGGACTTTCGCGAAAAACTGTTTTTT
abundance: -; len: 17; d_gene: TRBD1; v_gene: TRBV7-9; j_gene: TRBJ2-6; CDR3aa: CASSRTGKYTGANVLTF; CDR3nt: TGTGCCAGCAGCCGGACAGGGAAATATACGGGGGCCAACGTCCTGACTTTC
abundance: -; len: 15; d_gene: TRBD2; v_gene: TRBV10-3; j_gene: TRBJ2-3; CDR3aa: CAISESGGFTDTQYF; CDR3nt: TGTGCCATCAGTGAGTCGGGGGGGTTCACAGATACGCAGTATTTT
abundance: once; len: 13; d_gene: -; v_gene: TRBV11-2; j_gene: TRBJ1-1; CDR3aa: CASSFVGNTEAFF; CDR3nt: TGTGCCAGCAGCTTCGTTGGGAACACTGAAGCTTTCTTT
abundance: few; len: 15; d_gene: -; v_gene: TRBV6-1; j_gene: TRBJ2-7; CDR3aa: CASTPSLDSHYEQYF; CDR3nt: TGTGCCAGCACCCCTAGCTTAGACAGCCACTACGAGCAGTACTTC
abundance: -; len: 13; d_gene: -; v_gene: TRBV18; j_gene: TRBJ2-7; CDR3aa: CASSPPGSYEQYF; CDR3nt: TGTGCCAGCTCACCACCGGGTAGCTACGAGCAGTACTTC
abundance: -; len: 14; d_gene: -; v_gene: TRBV5-1; j_gene: TRBJ2-2; CDR3aa: CASTTNRVPGELFF; CDR3nt: TGCGCCAGCACCACCAACAGGGTTCCCGGGGAGCTGTTTTTT
abundance: few; len: 11; d_gene: -; v_gene: TRBV5-1; j_gene: TRBJ2-7; CDR3aa: CASSLEHEQYF; CDR3nt: TGCGCCAGCAGCTTGGAGCACGAGCAGTACTTC
abundance: -; len: 14; d_gene: TRBD1; v_gene: TRBV14; j_gene: TRBJ2-7; CDR3aa: CASSARTGNYEQYF; CDR3nt: TGTGCCAGCAGCGCGAGGACAGGCAACTACGAGCAGTACTTC
abundance: -; len: 13; d_gene: -; v_gene: TRBV6-1; j_gene: TRBJ1-1; CDR3aa: CASSEDGFTEAFF; CDR3nt: TGTGCCAGCAGTGAAGATGGATTCACTGAAGCTTTCTTT
abundance: -; len: 14; d_gene: -; v_gene: TRBV7-2; j_gene: TRBJ2-7; CDR3aa: CASSLRANIYEQYF; CDR3nt: TGTGCCAGCAGCTTACGGGCCAACATCTACGAGCAGTACTTC
abundance: -; len: 18; d_gene: -; v_gene: TRBV6-1; j_gene: TRBJ2-2; CDR3aa: CASSGQGGGRVLTGELFF; CDR3nt: TGTGCCAGCAGTGGACAGGGGGGCGGGAGGGTGTTAACCGGGGAGCTGTTTTTT
abundance: -; len: 12; d_gene: -; v_gene: TRBV28; j_gene: TRBJ2-2; CDR3aa: CASSLSFGELFF; CDR3nt: TGTGCCAGCAGTTTAAGTTTCGGGGAGCTGTTTTTT
abundance: -; len: 16; d_gene: -; v_gene: TRBV28; j_gene: TRBJ1-1; CDR3aa: CASSLFFRRPNTEAFF; CDR3nt: TGTGCCAGCAGTTTATTCTTTCGTCGACCGAACACTGAAGCTTTCTTT
abundance: -; len: 15; d_gene: TRBD1; v_gene: TRBV28; j_gene: TRBJ2-7; CDR3aa: CASSPRQGSYYEQYF; CDR3nt: TGTGCCAGCAGCCCACGACAGGGGAGTTACTACGAGCAGTACTTC
abundance: -; len: 14; d_gene: TRBD2; v_gene: TRBV12-5; j_gene: TRBJ2-5; CDR3aa: CASGRTSGMETQYF; CDR3nt: TGTGCTAGTGGTCGGACTAGCGGGATGGAGACCCAGTACTTC
abundance: -; len: 12; d_gene: -; v_gene: TRBV2; j_gene: TRBJ1-1; CDR3aa: CASSQAGLGAFF; CDR3nt: TGTGCCAGCAGTCAAGCCGGGCTCGGGGCTTTCTTT
abundance: -; len: 13; d_gene: -; v_gene: TRBV28; j_gene: TRBJ1-3; CDR3aa: CSARGLTGNTIYF; CDR3nt: TGTTCGGCGAGAGGGCTCACTGGAAACACCATATATTTT
abundance: few; len: 14; d_gene: -; v_gene: TRBV10-3; j_gene: TRBJ1-2; CDR3aa: CAISESTGILGYTF; CDR3nt: TGTGCCATCAGTGAGTCGACGGGGATATTGGGCTACACCTTC
abundance: many; len: 14; d_gene: -; v_gene: TRBV7-2; j_gene: TRBJ2-5; CDR3aa: CASSLRKAEETQYF; CDR3nt: TGTGCCAGCAGCTTAAGGAAAGCTGAGGAGACCCAGTACTTC
abundance: -; len: 12; d_gene: -; v_gene: TRBV7-9; j_gene: TRBJ1-4; CDR3aa: CASSPVNEKLFF; CDR3nt: TGTGCCAGCAGCCCAGTTAATGAAAAACTGTTTTTT
abundance: -; len: 12; d_gene: -; v_gene: TRBV28; j_gene: TRBJ2-7; CDR3aa: CASSLRIHEQYF; CDR3nt: TGTGCCAGCAGTTTACGGATCCACGAGCAGTACTTC
abundance: -; len: 17; d_gene: -; v_gene: TRBV11-3; j_gene: TRBJ2-1; CDR3aa: CASSLRTVSSSYNEQFF; CDR3nt: TGTGCCAGCAGCCTTCGGACAGTCTCGAGCTCCTACAATGAGCAGTTCTTC
abundance: -; len: 13; d_gene: -; v_gene: TRBV11-2; j_gene: TRBJ2-5; CDR3aa: CASSPGAQETQYF; CDR3nt: TGTGCCAGCAGCCCCGGGGCCCAAGAGACCCAGTACTTC
abundance: -; len: 11; d_gene: -; v_gene: TRBV25-1; j_gene: TRBJ1-2; CDR3aa: CASSDSLGYTF; CDR3nt: TGTGCCAGCAGTGACAGCCTGGGCTACACCTTC
abundance: once; len: 15; d_gene: -; v_gene: TRBV28; j_gene: TRBJ1-3; CDR3aa: CASSSGFGRGDTIYF; CDR3nt: TGTGCCAGCAGCTCCGGTTTCGGGCGTGGGGACACCATATATTTT
abundance: -; len: 12; d_gene: -; v_gene: TRBV28; j_gene: TRBJ2-2; CDR3aa: CASSLWSGELFF; CDR3nt: TGTGCCAGCAGTTTATGGTCCGGGGAGCTGTTTTTT